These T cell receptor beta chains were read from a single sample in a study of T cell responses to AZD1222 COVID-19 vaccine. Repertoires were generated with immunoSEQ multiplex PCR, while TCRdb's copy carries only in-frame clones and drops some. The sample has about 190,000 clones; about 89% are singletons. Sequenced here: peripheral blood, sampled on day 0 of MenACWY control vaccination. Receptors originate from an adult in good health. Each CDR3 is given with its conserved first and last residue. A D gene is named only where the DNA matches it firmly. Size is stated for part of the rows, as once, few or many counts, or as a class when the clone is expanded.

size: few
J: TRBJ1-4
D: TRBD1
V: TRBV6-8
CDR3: CASSYPTGGREKLFF
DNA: TGTGCCAGCAGTTACCCGACAGGGGGCCGGGAAAAACTGTTTTTT

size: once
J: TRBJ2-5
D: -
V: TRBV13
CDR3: CASSRTSETQYF
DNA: TGTGCCAGCAGCCGGACCTCGGAGACCCAGTACTTC

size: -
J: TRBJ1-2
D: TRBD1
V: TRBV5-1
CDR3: CASSMSSGGNYGYTF
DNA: TGCGCCAGCAGCATGTCGTCAGGGGGCAACTATGGCTACACCTTC

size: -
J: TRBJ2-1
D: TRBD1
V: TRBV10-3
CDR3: CAISETGATYNEQFF
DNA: TGTGCCATCAGTGAGACAGGGGCTACCTACAATGAGCAGTTCTTC

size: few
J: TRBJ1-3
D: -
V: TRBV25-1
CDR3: CASTGQSGNTIYF
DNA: TGTGCCAGCACAGGGCAGTCTGGAAACACCATATATTTT

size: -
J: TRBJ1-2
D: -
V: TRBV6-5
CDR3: CASNLGAGYTF
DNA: TGTGCCAGCAATCTGGGGGCTGGCTACACCTTC

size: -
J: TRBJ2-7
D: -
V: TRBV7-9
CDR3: CASSPGTIPYEQYF
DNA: TGTGCCAGCAGCCCCGGGACCATTCCCTACGAGCAGTACTTC

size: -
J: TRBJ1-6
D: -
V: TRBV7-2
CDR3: CASSLGSKGNSPLHF
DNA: TGTGCCAGCAGCTTGGGCTCTAAAGGGAATTCACCCCTCCACTTT

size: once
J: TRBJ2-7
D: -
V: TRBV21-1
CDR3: CASSKVGGKGLSFCEQYF
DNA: TGTGCCAGCAGCAAAGTAGGGGGGAAGGGATTGAGTTTTTGCGAGCAGTACTTC

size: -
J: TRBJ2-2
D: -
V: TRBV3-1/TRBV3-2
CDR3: CASSQDAVSTGELFF
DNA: TGTGCCAGCAGCCAAGATGCAGTAAGCACCGGCGAGCTGTTTTTT

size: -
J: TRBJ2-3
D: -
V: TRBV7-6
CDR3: CASSLVPTSTDTQYF
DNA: TGTGCCAGCAGCTTAGTCCCGACTAGCACAGATACGCAGTATTTT

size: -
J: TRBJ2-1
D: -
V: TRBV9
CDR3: CASSVSVSYNEQFF
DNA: TGTGCCAGCAGCGTAAGCGTCTCCTACAATGAGCAGTTCTTC

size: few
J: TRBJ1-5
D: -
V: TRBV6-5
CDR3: CASSRGWDQPQHF
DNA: TGTGCCAGCAGCCGAGGATGGGATCAGCCCCAGCATTTT

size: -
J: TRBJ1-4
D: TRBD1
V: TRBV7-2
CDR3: CASSSGTVATNEKLFF
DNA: TGTGCCAGCAGCTCGGGGACAGTTGCAACTAATGAAAAACTGTTTTTT

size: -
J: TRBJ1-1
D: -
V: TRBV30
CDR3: CAWSGGRNTEAFF
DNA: TGTGCCTGGAGCGGTGGGAGGAACACTGAAGCTTTCTTT

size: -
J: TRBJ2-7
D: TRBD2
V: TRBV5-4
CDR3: CASSIQREPYEQYF
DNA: TGTGCCAGCAGCATCCAGCGGGAGCCCTACGAGCAGTACTTC

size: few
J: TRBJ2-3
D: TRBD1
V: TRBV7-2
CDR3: CASSTGQPIDTQYF
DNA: TGTGCCAGCAGCACGGGACAGCCCATCGATACGCAGTATTTT

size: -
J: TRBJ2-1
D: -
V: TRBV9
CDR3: CASSGVRNSYNEQFF
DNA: TGTGCCAGCAGCGGCGTCCGAAACTCCTACAATGAGCAGTTCTTC

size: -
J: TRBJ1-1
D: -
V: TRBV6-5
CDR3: CASSYGGSNTEAFF
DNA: TGTGCCAGCAGCTACGGTGGGTCGAACACTGAAGCTTTCTTT

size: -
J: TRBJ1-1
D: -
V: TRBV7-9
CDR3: CASSLGGKRNEAFF
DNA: TGTGCCAGCAGCTTAGGGGGAAAAAGGAATGAAGCTTTCTTT

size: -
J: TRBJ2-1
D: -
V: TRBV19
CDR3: CASSIVGGLSEQFF
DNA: TGTGCCAGTAGTATAGTAGGTGGGCTGAGTGAGCAGTTCTTC

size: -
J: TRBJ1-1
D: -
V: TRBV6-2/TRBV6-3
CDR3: CASSYGSEAFF
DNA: TGTGCCAGCAGTTACGGGTCCGAAGCTTTCTTT

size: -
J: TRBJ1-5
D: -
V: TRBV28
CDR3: CAIRGGSLYSNQPQHF
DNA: TGTGCCATACGTGGGGGGTCCCTCTATAGCAATCAGCCCCAGCATTTT

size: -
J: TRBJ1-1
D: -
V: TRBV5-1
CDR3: CASSDREGGDTEAFF
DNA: TGCGCCAGCAGCGACCGGGAGGGGGGCGACACTGAAGCTTTCTTT

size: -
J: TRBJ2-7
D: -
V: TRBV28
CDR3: CASSFRDEQYF
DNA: TGTGCCAGCAGTTTTCGAGACGAGCAGTACTTC

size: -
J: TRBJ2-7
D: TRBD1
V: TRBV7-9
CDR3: CASEDRVSYEQYF
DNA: TGTGCCAGCGAAGACAGGGTCTCCTACGAGCAGTACTTC

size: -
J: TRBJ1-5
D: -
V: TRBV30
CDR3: CAWSVRDGQPQHF
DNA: TGTGCCTGGAGTGTACGGGACGGTCAGCCCCAGCATTTT

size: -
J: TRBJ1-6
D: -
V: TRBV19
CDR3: CASSFRGFDSPLHF
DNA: TGTGCCAGTAGTTTCAGGGGTTTCGATTCACCCCTCCACTTT

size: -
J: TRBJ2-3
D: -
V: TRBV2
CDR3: CASSEYQTRPGTDTQYF
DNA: TGTGCCAGCAGTGAATACCAAACCCGGCCGGGCACAGATACGCAGTATTTT

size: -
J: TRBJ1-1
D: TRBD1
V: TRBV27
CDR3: CASRMTGGVNTEAFF
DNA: TGTGCCAGCAGGATGACAGGGGGCGTTAACACTGAAGCTTTCTTT

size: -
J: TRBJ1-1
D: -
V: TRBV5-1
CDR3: CASSSGRTDTEAFF
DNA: TGCGCCAGCAGCTCCGGGAGGACGGACACTGAAGCTTTCTTT

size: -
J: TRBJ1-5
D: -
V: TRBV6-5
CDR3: CASSTTRDVNQPQHF
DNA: TGTGCCAGCAGCACCACGAGGGACGTAAATCAGCCCCAGCATTTT

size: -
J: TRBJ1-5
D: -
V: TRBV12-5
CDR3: CASGQFPQDWDQKYQPQHF
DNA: TGTGCTAGTGGCCAATTCCCTCAGGATTGGGACCAGAAGTATCAGCCCCAGCATTTT

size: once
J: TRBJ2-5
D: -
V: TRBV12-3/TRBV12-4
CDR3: CASSFSETQYF
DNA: TGTGCCAGCAGTTTTTCTGAGACCCAGTACTTC

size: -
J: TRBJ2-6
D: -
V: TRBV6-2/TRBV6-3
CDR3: CASSYINSGANVLTF
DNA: TGTGCCAGCAGTTACATCAACTCTGGGGCCAACGTCCTGACTTTC

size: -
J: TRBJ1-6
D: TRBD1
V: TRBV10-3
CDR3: CAISELKMGQGNSPLHF
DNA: TGTGCCATCAGTGAGTTGAAGATGGGACAGGGGAATTCACCCCTCCACTTT

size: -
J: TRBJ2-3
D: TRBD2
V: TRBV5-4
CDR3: CASSRGGGGTDTQYF
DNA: TGTGCCAGCAGCCGGGGGGGCGGGGGCACAGATACGCAGTATTTT

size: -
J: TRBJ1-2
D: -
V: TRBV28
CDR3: CASSFPTGNGYTF
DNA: TGTGCCAGCAGTTTCCCTACAGGCAATGGCTACACCTTC

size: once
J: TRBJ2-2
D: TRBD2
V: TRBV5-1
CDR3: CASHRLAANTGELFF
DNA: TGCGCCAGCCATAGGCTAGCGGCGAACACCGGGGAGCTGTTTTTT

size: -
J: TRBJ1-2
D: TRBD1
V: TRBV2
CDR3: CASSENRGHTF
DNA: TGTGCCAGCAGTGAGAACAGGGGGCACACCTTC

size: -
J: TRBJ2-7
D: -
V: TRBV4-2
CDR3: CASSGPGTEAYEQYF
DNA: TGTGCCAGCAGCGGACCCGGGACGGAAGCCTACGAGCAGTACTTC